These 9 T cell receptor beta chains share one sample of origin, sequenced in a study of blood T cells in healthy people across ages. Together with a sample-barcoded 5' primer, a J-beta primer mix was included in a second PCR lasting about 7 to 12 cycles. From the 5' RACE reads, TCRdb called clonotypes with MiXCR, one entry per CDR3 protein. The data hold some 1.5 million distinct CDR3 sequences, with roughly two fifths observed a single time. Material for sequencing was blood. These receptors all stem from a woman aged 18-30 years in good health.

This chain joins TRBV5-1 and TRBJ2-5; D may be TRBD2 (6 bases). Germline V lookup: CDR1 SGHRS, CDR2 YFSETQ. Trimming removed 4 bases from V and 2 bases from J, with 18 bases in between. This CDR3 comprises 16 residues. The CDR3, as DNA: TGCGCCAGCAGCCCGGGAGACAGACCCTTTCAAGAGACCCAGTACTTC. It translates to CASSPGDRPFQETQYF.

The table lists this clonotype with a few counts. The rearrangement uses TRBV29-1 and TRBJ1-1; 10 nucleotides line up with TRBD1. Trimming removed 7 bases from V and 5 bases from J; junction bases left unmatched: 7. Germline V gene data show CDR1 as SQVTM and CDR2 as ANQGSEA. The CDR3 totals 13 residues. CDR3 region: CSAQGQGWTEAFF. The CDR3 DNA follows: TGCAGCGCCCAGGGACAGGGGTGGACTGAAGCTTTCTTT.

The sample holds a few counts of this clonotype. This chain connects TRBV27 to TRBJ1-5; D is uncertain. Germline V gene data show CDR1 as MNHEY and CDR2 as SMNVEV (reference sequence). The CDR3 extends over 14 amino acids. Deletions cut 7 bases from V and 0 bases from J, with 10 bases between. The CDR3 loop reads CASKADYSNQPQHF. CDR3 sequence (DNA): TGTGCCAGCAAGGCAGATTATAGCAATCAGCCCCAGCATTTT.

The J gene is TRBJ2-3, the V gene TRBV20-1; TRBD2 agrees at 7 bases. CDR3 size: 20 residues. V shed 2 bases, J shed 0 bases, and the junction held 20 bases outside the gene matches. The germline gives CDR1 DFQATT, CDR2 SNEGSKA (reference sequence). The CDR3 coding sequence is TGCAGTGCTAGACCCCCCCCTGGGGTAGCGGGTAGGGGTAGCACAGATACGCAGTATTTT. This sequence encodes CSARPPPGVAGRGSTDTQYF.

This rearrangement joins TRBV7-9 to TRBJ2-3; TRBD1 agrees at 9 bases. CDR1 and CDR2 from the germline V gene are SEHNR and FQNEAQ (reference sequence). The junction had 8 bases not matched to a gene; V was cut back by 3 bases and J by 7 bases. The CDR3 has 15 residues. CDR3 region: CASSFNRDRAHTQYF. The CDR3 region has the DNA TGTGCCAGCAGCTTCAACCGGGACAGGGCCCATACGCAGTATTTT. The full variable domain, its missing parts supplied by reference TRBV7-9 and TRBJ2-3, is DTGVSQNPRHKITKRGQNVTFRCDPISEHNRLYWYRQTLGQGPEFLTYFQNEAQLEKSRLLSDRFSAERPKGSFSTLEIQRTEQGDSAMYLCASSFNRDRAHTQYFGPGTRLTVL.

This chain uses TRBV29-1 with TRBJ2-1; 7 nucleotides match TRBD1. CDR1 is SQVTM, CDR2 ANQGSEA, per germline. This CDR3 comprises 15 residues. The CDR3 loop reads CGVIPDRVRSNEQFF. In DNA, the CDR3 is TGCGGTGTCATACCCGACAGGGTGCGTAGCAATGAGCAGTTCTTC.

This sequence joins TRBV20-1 and TRBJ1-4; D unclear. The germline CDR1 and CDR2 sequences are DFQATT and SNEGSKA (reference sequence). The CDR3 spans 13 residues. V was trimmed by 6 bases and J by 4 bases, leaving 12 bases between them. CDR3 sequence: CSASRAFNEKLFF. CDR3 sequence (DNA): TGCAGTGCCTCACGGGCTTTTAATGAAAAACTGTTTTTT.

V usage is TRBV7-3 and J usage is TRBJ2-3; 7 positions match TRBD1. This CDR3 comprises 15 residues. V dropped 2 bases and J dropped 7; count of bases not matched to a gene: 9. Germline-derived CDR1 and CDR2 are SGHTA and FQGTGA. The CDR3 is CASSLSGQAFNTQYF. The CDR3 nucleotides are TGTGCCAGCAGCTTATCAGGACAGGCTTTTAATACGCAGTATTTT.

This clonotype turned up a few times. The rearrangement links TRBV7-9 to TRBJ2-1, with unresolved D. The V gene lost 0 bases and the J gene lost 9 bases, with 18 bases spanning the gap. This CDR3 contains 16 residues. Germline V lookup: CDR1 SEHNR, CDR2 FQNEAQ (reference sequence). This chain's CDR3 is CASSLALSFSPGEQFF. The CDR3 coding sequence is TGTGCCAGCAGCTTAGCGCTTTCATTCTCCCCCGGTGAGCAGTTCTTC.